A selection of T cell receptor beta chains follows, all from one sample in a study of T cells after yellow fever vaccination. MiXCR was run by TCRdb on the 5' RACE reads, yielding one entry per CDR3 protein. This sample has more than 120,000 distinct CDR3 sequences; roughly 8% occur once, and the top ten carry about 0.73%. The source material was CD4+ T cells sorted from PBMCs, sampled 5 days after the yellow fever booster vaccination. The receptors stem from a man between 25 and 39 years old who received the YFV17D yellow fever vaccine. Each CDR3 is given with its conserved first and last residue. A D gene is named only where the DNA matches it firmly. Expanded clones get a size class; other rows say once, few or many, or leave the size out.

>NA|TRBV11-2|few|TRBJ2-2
TGTGCCAGCAGCTCGTTTAGACCGGTCGGCCGGGAGCTGTTTTTT
CASSSFRPVGRELFF
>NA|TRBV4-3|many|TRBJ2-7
TGCGCCAGCAGCCATAGCGGATCCTACGAGCAGTACTTC
CASSHSGSYEQYF
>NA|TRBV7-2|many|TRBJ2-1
TGTGCCAGCAGCCGGGGGTGGGGGAGGACTGAGCAGTTCTTC
CASSRGWGRTEQFF
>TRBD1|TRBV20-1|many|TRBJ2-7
TGCAGTGCTAAGAAGAGACAGGGTGCCGAGCAGTACTTC
CSAKKRQGAEQYF
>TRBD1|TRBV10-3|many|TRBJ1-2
TGTGCCATCAGTGAGTCTGGACAGGGGGCAGTCTATGGCTACACCTTC
CAISESGQGAVYGYTF
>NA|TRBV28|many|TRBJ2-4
TGTGCCACAAAGGCGGTAAACCGGGGCAAAAACATTCAGTACTTC
CATKAVNRGKNIQYF
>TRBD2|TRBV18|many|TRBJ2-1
TGTGCCAGCTCACCAGGGGGGGATGAGCAGTTCTTC
CASSPGGDEQFF
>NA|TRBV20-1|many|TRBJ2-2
TGCAGTGCTCATGGTGGAACGAACACCGGGGAGCTGTTTTTT
CSAHGGTNTGELFF
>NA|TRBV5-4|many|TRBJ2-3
TGTGCCAGCAGCTTGCCCGGCACAGATACGCAGTATTTT
CASSLPGTDTQYF
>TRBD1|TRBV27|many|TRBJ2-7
TGTGCCAGCAGAGCCTTGAGGGACAGGGCGGTCCACGAGCAGTACTTC
CASRALRDRAVHEQYF
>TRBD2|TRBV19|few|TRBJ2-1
TGTGCCAGTAGTAGTACTAGCGGCTCCTACAATGAGCAGTTCTTC
CASSSTSGSYNEQFF
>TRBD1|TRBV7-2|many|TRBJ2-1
TGTGCCAGCAGCTCAACCGGGACAGCCTACAATGAGCAGTTCTTC
CASSSTGTAYNEQFF
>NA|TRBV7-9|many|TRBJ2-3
TGTGCCAGCAGCTTAGATGCTACCACAGATACGCAGTATTTT
CASSLDATTDTQYF
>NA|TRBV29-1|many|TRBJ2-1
TGCAGCGTTGTAGCGGAGCGCATCTCCTACAATGAGCAGTTCTTC
CSVVAERISYNEQFF
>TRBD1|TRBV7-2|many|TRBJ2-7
TGTGCCAGCAGCCACAATCCGGGACAGAACTACGAGCAGTACTTC
CASSHNPGQNYEQYF
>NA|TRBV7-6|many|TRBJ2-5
TGTGCCAGCAGCTTGACAATCCGAAGGGTCCAAGAGACCCAGTACTTC
CASSLTIRRVQETQYF
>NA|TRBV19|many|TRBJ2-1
TGTGCCAGTAGTACCCCCGGGGGTGAGCAGTTCTTC
CASSTPGGEQFF
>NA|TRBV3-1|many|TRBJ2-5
TGTGCCAGCAGCCAAGTTCAAGGGAAGGGGCAAGAGACCCAGTACTTC
CASSQVQGKGQETQYF
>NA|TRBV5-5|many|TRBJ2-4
TGTGCCAGCAGCGGGACACAACTAGCCAAAAACATTCAGTACTTC
CASSGTQLAKNIQYF
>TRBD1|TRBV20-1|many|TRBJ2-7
TGCAGTGCTAGTGTCGCGACAGGGGCGCCCTACGAGCAGTACTTC
CSASVATGAPYEQYF
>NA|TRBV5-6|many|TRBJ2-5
TGTGCCAGCAGCTTGGATGGACCTCCCGGGACCCAGTACTTC
CASSLDGPPGTQYF
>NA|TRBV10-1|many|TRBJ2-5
TGCGCCAGCAGATCTGGACCTCAGGGGACCCAGTACTTC
CASRSGPQGTQYF
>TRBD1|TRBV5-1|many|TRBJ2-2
TGCGCCAGCAGCTCCCTCGGACAGGCTAAGGGGGGGGAGCTGTTTTTT
CASSSLGQAKGGELFF
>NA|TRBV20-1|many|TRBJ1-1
TGCAGTGCCCCGGGACTGGCGAACACTGAAGCTTTCTTT
CSAPGLANTEAFF
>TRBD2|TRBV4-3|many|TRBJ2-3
TGCGCCAGCAGCCAAGAGGGGGGAGCGGGGATAGATACGCAGTATTTT
CASSQEGGAGIDTQYF
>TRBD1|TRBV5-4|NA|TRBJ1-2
TGTGCCAGCAAGGGACAGGGAGGGGATGGCTACACCTTC
CASKGQGGDGYTF